The 30 T cell receptor beta chains listed next were all sequenced from one sample in a study of T cells in women clearing cervical HPV infection. Profiled with immunoSEQ multiplex PCR; TCRdb holds only in-frame clones, not every one. The data include under 50,000 clones; the top ten clones carry 6% to 6.5%. Sequencing input: blood buffy coat. These receptor sequences come from a woman between 18 and 70 years old with a cervical HPV16 infection that either progressed to CIN3+ or cleared (not recorded which).

With regard to this clone: Coverage ceases 3 residues before the CDR3 finishes, and the germline J gene fills in the end. This chain links TRBV20-1 with TRBJ2-3; TRBD2 agrees at 11 bases. From germline, CDR1 is DFQATT and CDR2 SNEGSKA (reference sequence). The CDR3 extends over 15 amino acids. The part of the CDR3 DNA that was read is TGCAGTGCTAGGGTAGGGACTAGCGGCGGGGAGACG. It yields the protein CSARVGTSGGET. The entire CDR3 reads CSARVGTSGGETQYF.

A remark on this clone: The CDR3 extends 3 residues past the end of the read, so its final part is completed from the germline J gene. The chain joins TRBV30 to TRBJ1-5; TRBD1 might be the D (6 bases). The CDR3 is 13 amino acids. Trimming pared 2 bases from V and 5 bases from J, leaving 10 bases between. Germline CDR1 is GTSNPN and CDR2 is SVGIG (reference sequence). Incomplete CDR3 DNA: TGTGCCTGGAGTACCACAGGGTATCAGCCC. Translated, it gives CAWSTTGYQP. The complete CDR3 reads CAWSTTGYQPQHF. Looking up the rest from reference TRBV30 and TRBJ1-5 gives the full variable domain: SQTIHQWPATLVQPVGSPLSLECTVEGTSNPNLYWYRQAAGRGLQLLFYSVGIGQISSEVPQNLSASRPQDRQFILSSKKLLLSDSGFYLCAWSTTGYQPQHFGDGTRLSIL.

Turning to this clone: The read halts 3 residues ahead of the CDR3 end, with the missing end drawn from the germline J gene. J is TRBJ2-7 and V is TRBV12-3 or TRBV12-4; D may be TRBD1 (6 bases). The CDR3 totals 18 residues. Trimming cost V 6 bases and J 5 bases, with 29 bases left between them. The CDR3 protein is CASSLAGQSTPWLDEQYF. CDR3 DNA, as far as it was read: TGTGCCAGCAGCCTCGCCGGACAGTCAACACCCTGGTTGGACGAG.

In regard to this clone: The DNA ends 3 residues before the CDR3 does, and the rest of the CDR3 is filled in from the germline J gene. The chain combines TRBV6-4 with TRBJ2-4, with 9 bases matching TRBD1. Germline V gives CDR1 MRHNA, CDR2 SNTAGT. This CDR3 region has 17 residues. The part of the CDR3 DNA that was read is TGTGCCAGCAGTGACCCGGGACAGGGTTTGAGGATTATGCGT. Translation gives CASSDPGQGLRIMR. The CDR3 reads in full as CASSDPGQGLRIMRQYF.

In the case of this clone: The DNA ends 3 residues before the CDR3 does, and the rest of the CDR3 is filled in from the germline J gene. The chain uses TRBV7-3 and TRBJ2-1; 9 bases align to TRBD2. The ends lost 4 bases at V and 6 bases at J; junction bases unmatched: 13. Germline V gives CDR1 SGHTA, CDR2 FQGTGA. The CDR3 spans 17 residues. CDR3 loop: CASSSQAGGQPTNEQFF. The part of the CDR3 DNA that was read is TGTGCCAGCAGCTCTCAAGCGGGGGGCCAACCGACCAATGAG.

As regards this clone: The read falls 3 residues short of the CDR3 end, and the missing part is taken from the germline J gene. This chain joins TRBV20-1 and TRBJ2-2; perhaps TRBD1 as D (6 bases). CDR1 is DFQATT and CDR2 is SNEGSKA in the germline V gene (reference sequence). The V and J ends lost 1 base and 1 base respectively, with 7 bases between them. CDR3 length: 14 residues. CDR3 DNA, as far as it was read: TGCAGTGCTAGAGTAGGGGGGAACACCGGGGAG. Protein sequence: CSARVGGNTGE. The full-length CDR3 reads as CSARVGGNTGELFF.

As to this clone: The read halts 3 residues ahead of the CDR3 end, with the missing end drawn from the germline J gene. V is TRBV2 and J is TRBJ2-3; D is ambiguous. This CDR3 is 13 amino acids long. In germline, CDR1 is SNHLY, CDR2 FYNNEI. CDR3 protein: CASRPRNQETQYF. The CDR3 DNA, read in part, is TGTGCCAGCAGGCCCAGGAATCAAGAGACG.

Details on this clone: The read is 3 residues too short to cover the CDR3 end, so that end is filled in from the germline J gene. The rearrangement joins TRBV7-8 to TRBJ2-3, with 14 bases matching TRBD2. The CDR3 is 15 amino acids. CDR1 SGHVS and CDR2 FQNEAQ come from the germline V gene. CDR3 loop: CASSPRTSGRSTQYF. The DNA read from the CDR3 is TGTGCCAGCAGCCCCCGGACTAGCGGGAGGAGCACG. Combining the CDR3 with reference TRBV7-8 and TRBJ2-3 gives the whole variable domain GAGVSQSPRYKVAKRGQDVALRCDPISGHVSLFWYQQALGQGPEFLTYFQNEAQLDKSGLPSDRFFAERPEGSVSTLKIQRTQQEDSAVYLCASSPRTSGRSTQYFGPGTRLTVL.

Remarks on this clone: Read data end 3 residues before the CDR3 end; the end is taken from the germline J gene. The chain joins TRBV20-1 to TRBJ2-5, with 10 positions matching TRBD2. Germline lookup yields CDR1 DFQATT and CDR2 SNEGSKA (reference sequence). The CDR3 has 14 residues. V shed 6 bases, J shed 4 bases, and the junction held 8 bases outside the gene matches. CDR3 DNA (partial): TGCAGTGCGCGGACTAGCGGACTGATAGAGACC. As protein: CSARTSGLIET. The CDR3 in full is CSARTSGLIETQYF.

Turning to this clone: The read ends 3 residues early relative to the CDR3; the germline J gene fills the gap. The identical CDR3 is also encoded by other nucleotide sequences in the sample. The J gene is TRBJ1-1, the V gene TRBV19; D possibly corresponds to TRBD1 (6 bases). The germline gives CDR1 LNHDA, CDR2 SQIVND (reference sequence). V was cut by 6 bases and J by 4 bases, with 12 bases left in between. This CDR3 is 13 amino acids long. CDR3 protein: CASSLQGGTEAFF. The CDR3 bases that were read are TGTGCCAGTAGCCTACAGGGAGGCACTGAA. Full variable domain (missing parts from reference TRBV19 and TRBJ1-1): DGGITQSPKYLFRKEGQNVTLSCEQNLNHDAMYWYRQDPGQGLRLIYYSQIVNDFQKGDIAEGYSVSREKKESFPLTVTSAQKNPTAFYLCASSLQGGTEAFFGQGTRLTVV.

On this clone: The read falls 3 residues short of the CDR3 end, and the missing part is taken from the germline J gene. This chain uses TRBV30 with TRBJ1-2; D gene unclear. Looked up from germline, CDR1 is GTSNPN and CDR2 is SVGIG (reference sequence). The CDR3 extends over 13 amino acids. CDR3 DNA (partial): TGTGCCTGGAGTGTTGGGCCCATAAGCACC. This gives the protein CAWSVGPIST. The complete CDR3 protein is CAWSVGPISTYTF.

The CDR3 bases that were read are TGTGCCAGCAGCAAATTCAATCTCAAAGGGGAGCCC. This codes for CASSKFNLKGEP. The full CDR3 protein reads CASSKFNLKGEPQHF. The V gene is TRBV7-3, the J gene TRBJ1-5; D is possibly TRBD1 (5 bases). From the germline J gene comes the end of the CDR3, since the read stops 3 residues before it. The CDR3 is 15 amino acids. CDR1 is SGHTA and CDR2 is FQGTGA in the germline V gene. Trimming took 5 bases from V and 8 from J, leaving 19 bases between them.

Concerning this clone: The read terminates 3 residues before the CDR3 end, so the remaining end is supplied by the germline J gene. The chain recombines TRBV20-1 with TRBJ1-1; D perhaps matches TRBD1 (6 bases). CDR1 and CDR2 (germline): DFQATT, SNEGSKA (reference sequence). There are 13 residues in the CDR3. V was pared by 6 bases and J by 7 bases, with 18 bases between. Incomplete CDR3 DNA: TGCAGTGCCTCCGGGCAGGGGAGGTTTGAA. It is translated as CSASGQGRFE. The entire CDR3 protein is CSASGQGRFEAFF.

Details on this clone: The CDR3 end lies 3 residues beyond the end of the read and is filled in from the germline J gene. The V gene is TRBV20-1, the J gene TRBJ2-1; perhaps TRBD2 as D (6 bases). The germline V gene encodes CDR1 DFQATT and CDR2 SNEGSKA (reference sequence). V was trimmed by 1 base and J by 5 bases, leaving 15 bases between them. This CDR3 region has 15 residues. The CDR3 reads CSARVGGIRDNEQFF. The sequenced part of the CDR3 DNA is TGCAGTGCTAGAGTGGGCGGGATTAGGGACAATGAG.

A note on this clone: From the germline J gene comes the end of the CDR3, since the read stops 3 residues before it. The chain couples TRBV7-9 to TRBJ1-2, with a weak D call TRBD1 (5 bases). V shed 2 bases and J shed 6 bases, with 10 bases lying between them. Germline V gene data show CDR1 as SEHNR and CDR2 as FQNEAQ (reference sequence). This CDR3 has 13 residues. The CDR3 bases that were read are TGTGCCAGCAGCTTACTAGGGGATGATGGC. Its protein is CASSLLGDDG. The entire CDR3 protein reads CASSLLGDDGYTF.

The sequenced part of the CDR3 DNA is TGTGCCTGGGAAACAGGGGGCCCCTACCCTGAGATCTCTGGGGCCAACGTG. Its protein is CAWETGGPYPEISGANV. The CDR3 in its entirety is CAWETGGPYPEISGANVLFF. The chain recombines TRBV30 with TRBJ2-2; TRBD1 aligns across 9 bases. The read halts 3 residues ahead of the CDR3 end, with the missing end drawn from the germline J gene. The CDR3 covers 20 residues. Germline CDR1 GTSNPN, CDR2 SVGIG (reference sequence). Based on the CDR3 plus reference TRBV30 and TRBJ2-2, the full variable domain is SQTIHQWPATLVQPVGSPLSLECTVEGTSNPNLYWYRQAAGRGLQLLFYSVGIGQISSEVPQNLSASRPQDRQFILSSKKLLLSDSGFYLCAWETGGPYPEISGANVLFFGEGSRLTVL.

As to this clone: One end of the junction fails to match germline, which may point to a read error. Other nucleotide sequences in the sample specify the same CDR3. The CDR3 bases that were read are TGTGCCAGTAAGACAGCTTCTGGAAACACG. Translated: CASKTASGNT. The entire CDR3 sequence reads CASKTASGNTIYF. V usage is TRBV19 and J usage is TRBJ1-3; the D gene is possibly TRBD1 (5 bases). The read ends 3 residues early relative to the CDR3; the germline J gene fills the gap. The V gene's germline CDR1 is LNHDA and CDR2 SQIVND (reference sequence). The CDR3 is 13 amino acids.

As to this clone: The read ends 3 residues before the CDR3 terminus; that terminus is restored from the germline J gene. This chain links TRBV29-1 with TRBJ2-4; 7 bases match TRBD1. The ends lost 6 bases at V and 7 bases at J; junction bases unmatched: 9. Germline V gene sequence: CDR1 SQVTM, CDR2 ANQGSEA. The CDR3 has 13 residues. The CDR3 DNA, read in part, is TGCAGCGTCTATCAGGGGGAGAGGAACATT. This sequence encodes CSVYQGERNI. The full CDR3 protein is CSVYQGERNIQYF.

Regarding this clone: The CDR3 is cut off 3 residues early in the read; its end comes from the germline J gene. This chain connects TRBV6-2 or TRBV6-3 to TRBJ2-2; 8 bases line up with TRBD1. Germline CDR1 and CDR2: MNHEY and SVGEGT. V trimming: 2 bases; J trimming: 6 bases; junction bases outside the gene matches: 5. There are 15 residues in the CDR3. The covered CDR3 bases are TGTGCCAGCAGTTACCCGAAGACAGGGGCCGGGGAG. It specifies CASSYPKTGAGE. The CDR3 in full is CASSYPKTGAGELFF.

With regard to this clone: The sequenced fragment ends 3 residues before the CDR3 boundary, so the rest is inferred from the germline J gene. The V gene is TRBV7-9, the J gene TRBJ2-3; 7 bases align to TRBD1. Looked up from germline, CDR1 is SEHNR and CDR2 is FQNEAQ (reference sequence). With V trimmed by 11 bases and J by 4 bases, 6 bases remained unmatched. The CDR3 extends over 12 amino acids. The sequenced part of the CDR3 DNA is TGTGCCGGCTCACAGGGGCCAGATACG. Protein: CAGSQGPDT. The full-length CDR3 reads as CAGSQGPDTQYF.

As for this clone: The read ends 3 residues before the CDR3 terminus; that terminus is restored from the germline J gene. The chain combines TRBV7-3 with TRBJ2-2, with TRBD1 matching 8 bases. CDR1 SGHTA and CDR2 FQGTGA come from the germline V gene. The CDR3 runs 14 residues. The covered CDR3 bases are TGTGCCAGCAGCCCCGGACAGGGAAGGGGAGAG. Residues: CASSPGQGRGE. The CDR3 in its entirety is CASSPGQGRGELFF. Variable domain in full (rest from reference TRBV7-3 and TRBJ2-2): GAGVSQTPSNKVTEKGKYVELRCDPISGHTALYWYRQSLGQGPEFLIYFQGTGAADDSGLPNDRFFAVRPEGSVSTLKIQRTERGDSAVYLCASSPGQGRGELFFGEGSRLTVL.

Regarding this clone: The CDR3 end is not reached by the read, which stops 3 residues before it; the germline J gene fills it in. The gene calls are TRBV6-1 and TRBJ1-4, with 9 bases fitting TRBD1. The CDR3 totals 15 residues. Germline V gene sequence: CDR1 MNHNS, CDR2 SASEGT. V shed 4 bases and J 8 bases; nucleotides not matched to a gene: 8. The covered CDR3 bases are TGTGCCAGCAGTGCGTGGACAGGGGAATTAGAAAAA. Translated: CASSAWTGELEK. The complete CDR3 protein is CASSAWTGELEKLFF.

Comments on this clone: The sequenced fragment ends 3 residues before the CDR3 boundary, so the rest is inferred from the germline J gene. The V gene is TRBV6-2 or TRBV6-3, the J gene TRBJ2-5; 9 bases are shared with TRBD2. The V segment lost 5 bases and the J segment 4 bases; nucleotides outside the gene matches: 5. Germline values: CDR1 MNHEY, CDR2 SVGEGT. CDR3 length: 14 amino acids. The chain's CDR3 is CASSPEREAETQYF. CDR3 bases read: TGTGCCAGCAGTCCCGAGCGGGAGGCAGAGACC.

Worth noting for this clone: The CDR3 is cut off 3 residues early in the read; its end comes from the germline J gene. The rearrangement uses TRBV28 and TRBJ2-3; TRBD2 might be the D (6 bases). This CDR3 has 14 residues. Germline V gives CDR1 MDHEN, CDR2 SYDVKM. Trimming removed 7 bases at V and 2 bases at J, with 13 bases between. CDR3 bases read: TGTGCCAGCAATCCGGCGGGGCCCACAGATACG. Protein sequence: CASNPAGPTDT. The full CDR3 protein reads CASNPAGPTDTQYF.

Worth noting for this clone: The read ends 3 residues early relative to the CDR3; the germline J gene fills the gap. The chain is built from TRBV6-1 and TRBJ2-1, with TRBD2 matching 14 bases. Germline V gene lookup returns CDR1 MNHNS and CDR2 SASEGT. The junction had 3 bases not matched to a gene; V was cut back by 4 bases and J by 7 bases. The length of the CDR3 is 15 residues. CDR3 DNA (partial): TGTGCCAGCAGTGCGGGACTAGCGGGGGATAATGAG. Protein product: CASSAGLAGDNE. The full CDR3 reads CASSAGLAGDNEQFF.

Remarks on this clone: The read is 3 residues too short to cover the CDR3 end, so that end is filled in from the germline J gene. The chain recombines TRBV18 with TRBJ2-2; the D gene is possibly TRBD1 (5 bases). In germline, CDR1 is KGHSH, CDR2 LQKENI. This CDR3 contains 15 residues. CDR3 loop: CASSPGAGSNSPLFF. CDR3 DNA, as far as it was read: TGTGCCAGCTCACCAGGGGCAGGGTCGAATTCACCG.

In regard to this clone: The observed sequence ends 3 residues before the CDR3 terminus, with the missing tail filled in from the germline J gene. The chain couples TRBV20-1 to TRBJ1-5, with 7 positions matching TRBD1. The V gene's germline CDR1 is DFQATT and CDR2 SNEGSKA (reference sequence). The V gene end was trimmed by 6 bases and the J gene end by 3 bases; junction bases not matched to a gene: 8. The CDR3 has 14 residues. CDR3: CSALSGTDNQPQHF. The CDR3 DNA, read in part, is TGCAGTGCCCTTTCGGGGACAGACAATCAGCCC.

A remark on this clone: The missing CDR3 end, 3 residues past where the read stops, is filled in from the germline J gene. This rearrangement joins TRBV18 to TRBJ2-1, with 9 bases aligning to TRBD2. This CDR3 is built from 16 residues. V lost 4 bases and J lost 7; bases outside the gene matches: 11. The germline V gene encodes CDR1 KGHSH and CDR2 LQKENI. Partial CDR3 DNA: TGTGCCAGCTCACAGACCGCGGGGGGGTACATGAATGAG. Residues: CASSQTAGGYMNE. The CDR3, in full, reads CASSQTAGGYMNEQFF.

For this clone: The CDR3 extends 3 residues past the end of the read, so its final part is completed from the germline J gene. The chain joins TRBV6-2 or TRBV6-3 to TRBJ2-3, with 14 nucleotides matching TRBD2. Germline-derived CDR1 and CDR2 are MNHEY and SVGEGT. This CDR3 has 16 amino acids. This CDR3 reads CASSSGLAGGWETQYF. Incomplete CDR3 DNA: TGTGCCAGCAGCTCCGGACTAGCGGGAGGATGGGAGACG.

Comment on this clone: Read coverage stops 3 residues before the CDR3 terminus; the germline J gene supplies the remainder. The chain joins TRBV28 to TRBJ2-3, with TRBD1 as a possible D gene (6 bases). Germline V gene lookup returns CDR1 MDHEN and CDR2 SYDVKM. Trimming shortened V by 2 bases and J by 2 bases, and 8 bases separated the two germline ends. The CDR3 spans 14 residues. The CDR3 DNA, read in part, is TGTGCCAGCAGTTTAGACAGGTTCACAGATACG. Translated: CASSLDRFTDT. The entire CDR3 protein reads CASSLDRFTDTQYF.